The present TCR beta chain was sequenced within a study of shared clonotypes between healthy human individuals. Points on this clone: In the same sample, other DNA sequences code for this CDR3.

Only in-frame clones appear in the TCRdb table, and some are missing; sequencing was by immunoSEQ multiplex PCR. The table has approximately 440,000 clones, roughly three quarters seen once. Per the germline V gene, CDR1 is MNHEY and CDR2 is SVGAGI. CDR3 length: 11 residues. Trimming left V 5 bases short and J 3 bases short, with 5 bases between. The healthy adult donors were HIV-negative and reported no recent acute infections or vaccinations. Material for sequencing was PBMCs. The origin of this receptor is a middle-aged woman in good health. Some clones in this sample may be carry-over from other donors' samples. The V call is TRBV6-5, the J call TRBJ2-7; D remains ambiguous. The CDR3 sequence: CASSRDYEQYF. In nucleotides, the CDR3 is TGTGCCAGCAGTCGAGACTACGAGCAGTACTTC.